The TCR beta chain described here comes from a study of cytomegalovirus exposure and HLA in healthy donors. Study summary: The roughly 700 first-cohort repertoires shared a platform with the 120 or so validation repertoires, as reported in a later analysis.

Some clones are missing from TCRdb's copy, which holds only in-frame ones; the method was immunoSEQ multiplex PCR. Of more than 300,000 clones detected, around 86% appear once; the ten largest clones hold roughly 0.8%. Study-wide results and caveats: Cytomegalovirus-associated status was assigned to 150 or so TCR beta chains. For most TCR sequences rarity was the rule, although some public TCRs occurred in many donors. Clusters of TCRs from the first cohort tended to co-occur in the roughly 120 validation repertoires (as a later analysis found).

Germline loops: CDR1 MDHEN, CDR2 SYDVKM. Trimming shortened V by 3 bases and J by 0 bases, and 19 bases separated the two germline ends. This CDR3 has 18 amino acids. Worth noting for this clone: Antigen unknown.

The sequencing sample was made of PBMCs. The genes are TRBV28 and TRBJ2-3; D is perhaps TRBD1 (5 bases). This sequence originates from a woman younger than 30 in good health and CMV-seronegative. The CDR3 bases are TGTGCCAGCAGTTTGACAGCTGCCCCAGTTTCTAGCACAGATACGCAGTATTTT. This gives the protein CASSLTAAPVSSTDTQYF. The full variable domain, its missing parts supplied by reference TRBV28 and TRBJ2-3, is DVKVTQSSRYLVKRTGEKVFLECVQDMDHENMFWYRQDPGLGLRLIYFSYDVKMKEKGDIPEGYSVSREKKERFSLILESASTNQTSMYLCASSLTAAPVSSTDTQYFGPGTRLTVL.